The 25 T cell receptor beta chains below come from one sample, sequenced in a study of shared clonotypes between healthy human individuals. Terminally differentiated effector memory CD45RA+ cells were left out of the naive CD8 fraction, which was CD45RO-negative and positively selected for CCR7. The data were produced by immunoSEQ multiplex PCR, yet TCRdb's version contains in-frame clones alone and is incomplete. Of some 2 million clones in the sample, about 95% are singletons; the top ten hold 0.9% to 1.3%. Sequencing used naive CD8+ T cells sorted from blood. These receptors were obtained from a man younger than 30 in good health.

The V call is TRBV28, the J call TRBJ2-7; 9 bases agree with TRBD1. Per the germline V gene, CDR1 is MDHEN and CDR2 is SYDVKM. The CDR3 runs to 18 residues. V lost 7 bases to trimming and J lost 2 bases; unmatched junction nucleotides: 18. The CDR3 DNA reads TGTGCCAGCACCCCTGGGACAGGGAACAGTATCAATCCCTACGAGCAGTACTTC. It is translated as CASTPGTGNSINPYEQYF.

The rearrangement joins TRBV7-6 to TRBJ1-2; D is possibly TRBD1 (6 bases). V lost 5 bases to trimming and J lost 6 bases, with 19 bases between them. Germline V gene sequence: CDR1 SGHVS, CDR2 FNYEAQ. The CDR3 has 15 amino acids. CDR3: CASSAHLGAQDGYTF. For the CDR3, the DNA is TGTGCCAGCAGCGCTCATTTGGGGGCGCAGGATGGCTACACCTTC.

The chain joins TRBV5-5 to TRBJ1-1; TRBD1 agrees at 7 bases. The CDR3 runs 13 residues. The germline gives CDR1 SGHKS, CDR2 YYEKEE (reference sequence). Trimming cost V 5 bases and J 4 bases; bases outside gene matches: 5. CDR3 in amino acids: CASSLTGSTEAFF. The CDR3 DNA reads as TGTGCCAGCAGTCTGACAGGGAGCACTGAAGCTTTCTTT.

Written as DNA, the CDR3 is TGTGCCAGTAGTGTGACAGGGGCTGGGGCCAACGTCCTGACTTTC. Amino acids: CASSVTGAGANVLTF. V usage is TRBV19 and J usage is TRBJ2-6, with 8 bases aligning to TRBD1. The V gene end was trimmed by 5 bases and the J gene end by 2 bases; junction bases not matched to a gene: 2. The CDR3 spans 15 residues. CDR1 and CDR2 from the germline V gene are LNHDA and SQIVND (reference sequence).

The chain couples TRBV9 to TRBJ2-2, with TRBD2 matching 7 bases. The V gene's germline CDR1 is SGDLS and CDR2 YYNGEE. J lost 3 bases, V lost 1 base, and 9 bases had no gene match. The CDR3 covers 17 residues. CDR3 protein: CASSVTSRGVDTGELFF. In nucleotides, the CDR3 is TGTGCCAGCAGCGTAACATCTCGGGGGGTTGACACCGGGGAGCTGTTTTTT.

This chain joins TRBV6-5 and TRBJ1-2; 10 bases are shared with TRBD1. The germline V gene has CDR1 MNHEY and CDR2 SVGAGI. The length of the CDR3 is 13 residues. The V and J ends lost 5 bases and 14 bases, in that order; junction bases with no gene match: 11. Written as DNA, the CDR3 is TGTGCCAGCAGTCCCGGACAGGGGGGGGATGGGACCTTC. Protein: CASSPGQGGDGTF.

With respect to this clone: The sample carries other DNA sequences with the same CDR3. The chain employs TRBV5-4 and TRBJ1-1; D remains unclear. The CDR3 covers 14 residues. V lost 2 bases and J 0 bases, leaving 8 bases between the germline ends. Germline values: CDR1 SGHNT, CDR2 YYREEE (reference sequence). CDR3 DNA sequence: TGTGCCAGCAGCTTAGACATCATGAACACTGAAGCTTTCTTT. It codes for CASSLDIMNTEAFF. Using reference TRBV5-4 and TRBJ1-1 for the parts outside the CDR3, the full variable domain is ETGVTQSPTHLIKTRGQQVTLRCSSQSGHNTVSWYQQALGQGPQFIFQYYREEENGRGNFPPRFSGLQFPNYSSELNVNALELDDSALYLCASSLDIMNTEAFFGQGTRLTVV.

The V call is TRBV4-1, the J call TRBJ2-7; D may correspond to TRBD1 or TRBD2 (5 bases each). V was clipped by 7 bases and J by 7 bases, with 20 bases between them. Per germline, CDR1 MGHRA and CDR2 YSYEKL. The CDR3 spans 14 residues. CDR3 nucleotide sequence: TGCGCCAGCACCGAGACAGCGGCCGGCGAAGAGCAGTACTTC. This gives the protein CASTETAAGEEQYF.

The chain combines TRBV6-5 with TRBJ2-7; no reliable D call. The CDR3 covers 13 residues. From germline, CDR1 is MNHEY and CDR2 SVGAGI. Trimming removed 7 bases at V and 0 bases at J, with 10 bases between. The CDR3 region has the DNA TGTGCCAGCAAATGGTCTAGCTCCTACGAGCAGTACTTC. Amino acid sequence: CASKWSSSYEQYF.

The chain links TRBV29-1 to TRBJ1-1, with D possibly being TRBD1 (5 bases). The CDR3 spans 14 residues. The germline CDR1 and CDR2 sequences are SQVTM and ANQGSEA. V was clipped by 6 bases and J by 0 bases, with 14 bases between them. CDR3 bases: TGCAGCGTCCTAATGACAGCCTTGAACACTGAAGCTTTCTTT. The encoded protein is CSVLMTALNTEAFF.

In nucleotides, the CDR3 is TGTGCCAGCAGTGAAGCCTGGACGGACTACAATGAGCAGTTCTTC. This gives the protein CASSEAWTDYNEQFF. The chain couples TRBV6-1 to TRBJ2-1, with D unclear. The germline CDR1 and CDR2 sequences are MNHNS and SASEGT. This CDR3 has 15 residues. Trimming took off 0 bases at V and 3 bases at J, with 9 bases between the two ends.

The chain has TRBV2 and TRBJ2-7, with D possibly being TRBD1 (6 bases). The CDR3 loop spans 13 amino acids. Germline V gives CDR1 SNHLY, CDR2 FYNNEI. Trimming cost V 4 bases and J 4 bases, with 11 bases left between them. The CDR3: CASSGQVVYEQYF. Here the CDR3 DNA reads TGTGCCAGCAGTGGACAGGTGGTGTACGAGCAGTACTTC.

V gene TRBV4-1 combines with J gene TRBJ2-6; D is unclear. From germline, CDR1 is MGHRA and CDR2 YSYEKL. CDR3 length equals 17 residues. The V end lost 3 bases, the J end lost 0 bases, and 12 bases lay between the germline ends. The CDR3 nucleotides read TGCGCCAGCAGCCAGCCAGGCGAGCGCTCTGGGGCCAACGTCCTGACTTTC. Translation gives CASSQPGERSGANVLTF.

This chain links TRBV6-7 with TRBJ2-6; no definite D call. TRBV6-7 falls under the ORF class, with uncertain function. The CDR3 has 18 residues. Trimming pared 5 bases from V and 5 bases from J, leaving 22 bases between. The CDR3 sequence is CASSGYMYLQSRANVLTF. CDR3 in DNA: TGTGCCAGCAGTGGTTATATGTATTTACAAAGTCGGGCCAACGTCCTGACTTTC.

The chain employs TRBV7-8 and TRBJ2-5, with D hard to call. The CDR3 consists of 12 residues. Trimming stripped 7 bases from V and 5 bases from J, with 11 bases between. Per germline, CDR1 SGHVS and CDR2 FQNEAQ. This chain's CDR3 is CASTLYGETQYF. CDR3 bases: TGTGCCAGCACCCTTTATGGTGAGACCCAGTACTTC.

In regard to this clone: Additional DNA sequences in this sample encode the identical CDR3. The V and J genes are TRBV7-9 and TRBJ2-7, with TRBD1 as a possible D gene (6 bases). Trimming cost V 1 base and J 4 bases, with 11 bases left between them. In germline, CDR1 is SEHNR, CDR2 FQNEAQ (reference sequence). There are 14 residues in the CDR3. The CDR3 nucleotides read TGTGCCAGCAGCTTAGTAGGGACACCATACGAGCAGTACTTC. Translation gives CASSLVGTPYEQYF.

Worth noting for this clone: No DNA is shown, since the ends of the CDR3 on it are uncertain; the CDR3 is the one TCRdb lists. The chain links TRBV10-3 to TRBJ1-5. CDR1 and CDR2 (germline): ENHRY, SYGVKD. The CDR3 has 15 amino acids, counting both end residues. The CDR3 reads CAISVAGGSNQPRHF.

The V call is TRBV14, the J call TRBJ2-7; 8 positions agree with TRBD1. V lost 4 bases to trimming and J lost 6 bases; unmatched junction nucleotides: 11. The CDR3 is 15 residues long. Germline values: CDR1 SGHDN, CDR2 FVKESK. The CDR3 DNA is TGTGCCAGCAGCCTTCTAGGACAGGGCATCTCCGAGCAGTACTTC. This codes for CASSLLGQGISEQYF. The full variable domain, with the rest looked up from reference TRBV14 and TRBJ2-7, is EAGVTQFPSHSVIEKGQTVTLRCDPISGHDNLYWYRRVMGKEIKFLLHFVKESKQDESGMPNNRFLAERTGGTYSTLKVQPAELEDSGVYFCASSLLGQGISEQYFGPGTRLTVT.

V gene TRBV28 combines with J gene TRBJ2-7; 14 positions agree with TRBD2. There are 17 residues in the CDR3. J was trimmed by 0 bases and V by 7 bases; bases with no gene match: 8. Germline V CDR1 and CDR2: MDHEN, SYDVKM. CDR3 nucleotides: TGTGCCAGCAAGGGGACTAGCGGGGGCATGAACTCCTACGAGCAGTACTTC. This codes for CASKGTSGGMNSYEQYF.

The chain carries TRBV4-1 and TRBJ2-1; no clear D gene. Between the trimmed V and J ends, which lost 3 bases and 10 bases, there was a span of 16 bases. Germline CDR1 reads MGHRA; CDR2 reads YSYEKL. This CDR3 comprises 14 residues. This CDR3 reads CASSQGLLGGEQFF. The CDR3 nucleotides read TGCGCCAGCAGCCAGGGCCTGTTGGGTGGCGAGCAGTTCTTC.

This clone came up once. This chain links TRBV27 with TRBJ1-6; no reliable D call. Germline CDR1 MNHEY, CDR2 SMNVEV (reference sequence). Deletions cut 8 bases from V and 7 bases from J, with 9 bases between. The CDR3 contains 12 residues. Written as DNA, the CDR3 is TGTGCCAGCGGCTGGACCAATTCACCCCTCCACTTT. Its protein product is CASGWTNSPLHF.

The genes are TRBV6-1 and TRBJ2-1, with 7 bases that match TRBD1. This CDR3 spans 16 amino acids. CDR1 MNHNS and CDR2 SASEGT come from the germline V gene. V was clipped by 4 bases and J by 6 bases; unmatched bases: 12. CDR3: CASSGFRQGRGNEQFF. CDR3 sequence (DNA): TGTGCCAGCAGTGGGTTTCGACAGGGTAGGGGCAATGAGCAGTTCTTC.

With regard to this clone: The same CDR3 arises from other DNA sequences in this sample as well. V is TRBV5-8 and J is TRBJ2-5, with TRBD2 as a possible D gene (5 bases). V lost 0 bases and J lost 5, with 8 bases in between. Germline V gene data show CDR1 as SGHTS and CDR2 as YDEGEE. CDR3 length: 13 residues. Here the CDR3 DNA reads TGTGCCAGCAGCTTGGATAGCGAGGAGACCCAGTACTTC. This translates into CASSLDSEETQYF. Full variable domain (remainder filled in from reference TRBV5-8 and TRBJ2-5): EAGVTQSPTHLIKTRGQQATLRCSPISGHTSVYWYQQALGLGLQFLLWYDEGEERNRGNFPPRFSGRQFPNYSSELNVNALELEDSALYLCASSLDSEETQYFGPGTRLLVL.

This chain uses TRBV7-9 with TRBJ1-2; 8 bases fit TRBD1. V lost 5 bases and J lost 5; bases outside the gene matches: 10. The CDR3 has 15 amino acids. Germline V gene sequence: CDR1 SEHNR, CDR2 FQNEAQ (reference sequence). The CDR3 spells CASSTSGTGLYGYTF. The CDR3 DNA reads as TGTGCCAGCAGCACAAGCGGGACAGGTCTTTATGGCTACACCTTC.

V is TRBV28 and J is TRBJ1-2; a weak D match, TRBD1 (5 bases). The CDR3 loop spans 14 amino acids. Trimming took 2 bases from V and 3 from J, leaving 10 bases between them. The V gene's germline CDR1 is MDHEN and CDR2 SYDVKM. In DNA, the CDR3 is TGTGCCAGCAGTTTACCCGACAGCTACTATGGCTACACCTTC. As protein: CASSLPDSYYGYTF.